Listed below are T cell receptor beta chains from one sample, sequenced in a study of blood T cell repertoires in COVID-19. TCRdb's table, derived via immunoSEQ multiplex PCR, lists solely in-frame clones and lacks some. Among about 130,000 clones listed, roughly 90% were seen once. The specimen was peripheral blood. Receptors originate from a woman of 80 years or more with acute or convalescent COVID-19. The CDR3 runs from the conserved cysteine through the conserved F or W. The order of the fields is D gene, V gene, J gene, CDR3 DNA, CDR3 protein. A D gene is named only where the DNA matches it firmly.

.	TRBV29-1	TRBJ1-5	TGCAGCGTTCGGACAGCGCTGAATCAGCCCCAGCATTTT	CSVRTALNQPQHF
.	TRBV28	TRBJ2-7	TGTGCCAGCCTCGGGGCCTACGAGCAGTACTTC	CASLGAYEQYF
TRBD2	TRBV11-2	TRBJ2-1	TGTGCCAGCAGCTTAACGGGAGGAGTTTATGAGCAGTTCTTC	CASSLTGGVYEQFF
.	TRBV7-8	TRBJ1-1	TGTGCCAGCAGCCCCCGTACAGGGTACTTTGGTGAAGCTTTCTTT	CASSPRTGYFGEAFF
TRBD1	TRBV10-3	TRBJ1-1	TGTGCCACCAAGACAGGGGGCGCCGGGTCCACTGAAGCTTTCTTT	CATKTGGAGSTEAFF
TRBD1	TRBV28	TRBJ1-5	TGTGCCAGCAGTCCGGGACAGACCATCAATCAGCCCCAGCATTTT	CASSPGQTINQPQHF
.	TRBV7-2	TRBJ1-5	TGTGCCAGCAGCTTACGGGGGGGTAGCAATCAGCCCCAGCATTTT	CASSLRGGSNQPQHF
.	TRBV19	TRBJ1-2	TGTGCCAGTAGTATAGATCAGCAGGGGCTCAATGGCTACACCTTC	CASSIDQQGLNGYTF
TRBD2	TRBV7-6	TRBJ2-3	TGTGCCAGCAGCTTACGATCGGGGGGGTCAGATACGCAGTATTTT	CASSLRSGGSDTQYF
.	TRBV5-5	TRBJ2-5	TGTGCCAGCAGCTTGGCCCCCAGGGGCGAGGAGACCCAGTACTTC	CASSLAPRGEETQYF
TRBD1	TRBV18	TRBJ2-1	TGTGCCAGCTCCGGGACAGGCCCCGTCAATGAGCAGTTCTTC	CASSGTGPVNEQFF
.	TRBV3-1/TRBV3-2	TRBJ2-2	TGTGCCAGCAGCCAAGTAACAGTCAACACCGGGGAGCTGTTTTTT	CASSQVTVNTGELFF
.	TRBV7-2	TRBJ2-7	TGTGCCAGCAGCCAGGGGAGAAACCCCTTCGTGTGGGAGCAGTACTTC	CASSQGRNPFVWEQYF
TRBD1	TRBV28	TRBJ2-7	TGTGCCAGCAGGTCCGGGACAGGGGGAGGGTACGAGCAGTACTTC	CASRSGTGGGYEQYF
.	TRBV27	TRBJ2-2	.	CASTSGQTNTGELFF
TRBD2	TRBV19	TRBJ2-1	TGTGCCAGTAGTACCCTGACTAGCGGTCTAGGTGATGAGCAGTTCTTC	CASSTLTSGLGDEQFF
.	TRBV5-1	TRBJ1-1	TGCGCCAGCAGCTTGGAGGGGACTGGCGAAGCTTTCTTT	CASSLEGTGEAFF
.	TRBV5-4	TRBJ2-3	TGTGCCAGCAGCAGTGGCCGCCCAGGAAACACAGATACGCAGTATTTT	CASSSGRPGNTDTQYF
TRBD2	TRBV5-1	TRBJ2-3	TGCGCCAGCACACCGGGACTAGCAAACCCCACAGATACGCAGTATTTT	CASTPGLANPTDTQYF
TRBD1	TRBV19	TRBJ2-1	TGTGCCAGTAGCTCACATCGGACAGGACCATACAATGAGCAGTTCTTC	CASSSHRTGPYNEQFF